A selection of T cell receptor beta chains follows, all from one sample in a study of T cell responses to AZD1222 COVID-19 vaccine. Using immunoSEQ multiplex PCR, the repertoire was profiled, and TCRdb retains in-frame clones only, with some absent. This repertoire shows about 140,000 clones, roughly 92% found once; its top ten account for under 4.5%. Sequenced here: peripheral blood, sampled on day 0 of AZD1222 vaccination. The receptors derive from an adult in good health. The CDR3 runs from the conserved cysteine through the conserved F or W. The D gene is left open where the match is weak. Part of the rows lack a size; the others show once, few, many or a class for expanded clones.

d_call clone_size j_call v_call cdr3_aa cdr3_nt
. . TRBJ1-1 TRBV5-1 CASSLGQPNTEAFF TGCGCCAGCAGCTTGGGACAGCCTAACACTGAAGCTTTCTTT
. . TRBJ2-1 TRBV29-1 CSVEAPRAQFF TGCAGCGTTGAGGCCCCCCGGGCGCAGTTCTTC
TRBD1 . TRBJ1-1 TRBV5-1 CASSLEGAIVAFF TGCGCCAGCAGCTTGGAGGGGGCGATCGTAGCTTTCTTT
TRBD1 . TRBJ1-2 TRBV7-2 CASKRGQGFGYTF TGTGCCAGCAAGAGAGGACAGGGTTTTGGCTACACCTTC
. . TRBJ2-2 TRBV15 CATRDFNTGELFF TGTGCCACCCGGGACTTTAACACCGGGGAGCTGTTTTTT
TRBD2 . TRBJ2-1 TRBV6-7 CASTRRLAEPRGNEQFF TGTGCCAGCACCCGACGACTAGCGGAGCCGAGAGGCAATGAGCAGTTCTTC
TRBD2 . TRBJ2-7 TRBV11-2 CASSLRMTSGRNEQYF TGTGCCAGCAGCTTGAGGATGACTAGCGGGAGGAATGAGCAGTACTTC
. once TRBJ1-1 TRBV5-6 CASSSPGRAVSEAFF TGTGCCAGCAGCTCTCCCGGACGGGCCGTAAGTGAAGCTTTCTTT
. . TRBJ2-7 TRBV10-3 CAISDHIYEQYF TGTGCCATCAGTGACCATATATACGAGCAGTACTTC
TRBD1 once TRBJ2-5 TRBV28 CASSPDRGRATQYF TGTGCCAGCAGTCCGGACAGGGGGAGAGCGACCCAGTACTTC
TRBD1 once TRBJ1-2 TRBV28 CASRAGTDYGYTF TGTGCCAGCAGAGCCGGGACAGACTATGGCTACACCTTC
. . TRBJ1-5 TRBV12-5 CASGLVPSGGGSQPQHF TGTGCTAGTGGTTTGGTACCGAGTGGGGGGGGGAGCCAGCCCCAGCATTTT
TRBD1 . TRBJ2-7 TRBV27 CASSAPGGEQYF TGTGCCAGCAGCGCCCCAGGGGGCGAGCAGTACTTC
TRBD2 . TRBJ2-1 TRBV19 CASSIPLAVSYNEQFF TGTGCCAGTAGTATCCCACTAGCGGTCTCCTACAATGAGCAGTTCTTC
. . TRBJ1-1 TRBV7-2 CASSPWGGVGTEAFF TGTGCCAGCAGCCCCTGGGGGGGGGTGGGCACTGAAGCTTTCTTT
. . TRBJ1-2 TRBV6-5 CASSYTDGASYTF TGTGCCAGCAGTTACACGGACGGGGCATCCTACACCTTC
. . TRBJ1-2 TRBV20-1 CSARAHQGQFF TGCAGTGCTAGAGCTCATCAGGGACAATTCTTC
. . TRBJ2-2 TRBV10-3 CAIGFGAPANTGELFF TGTGCCATCGGGTTCGGGGCACCCGCGAACACCGGGGAGCTGTTTTTT
TRBD2 . TRBJ2-4 TRBV5-1 CASSKGLVFNIQYF TGCGCCAGCAGCAAGGGACTAGTGTTCAACATTCAGTACTTC
TRBD1 . TRBJ2-7 TRBV4-2 CASSQEGGGGSGRSYEQYF TGTGCCAGCAGCCAAGAAGGGGGCGGCGGAAGCGGTAGATCCTACGAGCAGTACTTC
. . TRBJ1-6 TRBV6-5 CASSTGSYNSPLHF TGTGCCAGCTCGACGGGTTCCTATAATTCACCCCTCCACTTT
. once TRBJ1-1 TRBV7-8 CASSSPTGGGTEAFF TGTGCCAGCAGCTCACCGACAGGCGGGGGCACTGAAGCTTTCTTT
TRBD1 . TRBJ2-2 TRBV29-1 CSAMIGTGAYGGELFF TGCAGCGCGATGATCGGGACAGGGGCGTATGGCGGGGAGCTGTTTTTT
. . TRBJ1-2 TRBV15 CATSRDRTLSYGYTF TGTGCCACCAGCAGAGATAGAACGCTTTCCTATGGCTACACCTTC
. . TRBJ1-6 TRBV5-1 CASSLEGGFNSPLHF TGCGCCAGCAGCTTGGAGGGGGGGTTTAATTCACCCCTCCACTTT
. once TRBJ1-2 TRBV7-2 CASSFSDYGYTF TGTGCCAGCAGCTTTTCTGACTATGGCTACACCTTC
. . TRBJ1-2 TRBV27 CASSLGQNYGYTF TGTGCCAGCAGCCTAGGACAAAACTATGGCTACACCTTC
TRBD1 once TRBJ1-1 TRBV4-3 CASSPVGLGTGRGLDTEAFF TGCGCCAGCAGCCCAGTGGGACTCGGGACAGGGCGAGGCTTGGACACTGAAGCTTTCTTT
. . TRBJ1-5 TRBV4-1 CASSQESVSNQPQHF TGCGCCAGCAGCCAAGAGTCGGTGAGCAATCAGCCCCAGCATTTT
. . TRBJ2-7 TRBV29-1 CSVVGLLSEQYF TGCAGCGTTGTGGGCTTGTTGAGCGAGCAGTACTTC
. . TRBJ1-5 TRBV18 CASSPGNQPQHF TGTGCCAGCTCACCAGGGAATCAGCCCCAGCATTTT
TRBD2 . TRBJ2-1 TRBV11-2 CASSLSGAGGPKEQFF TGTGCCAGCAGCTTATCCGGAGCGGGAGGGCCGAAAGAGCAGTTCTTC
TRBD1 . TRBJ1-1 TRBV5-4 CASSWDRETEAFF TGTGCCAGCAGCTGGGACAGGGAGACTGAAGCTTTCTTT
TRBD2 . TRBJ2-7 TRBV18 CASSPGGNNEQYF TGTGCCAGCTCACCGGGGGGGAACAACGAGCAGTACTTC
. . TRBJ1-1 TRBV7-8 CASSSGYREGTEAFF TGTGCCAGCAGCTCGGGATACAGGGAAGGTACTGAAGCTTTCTTT
TRBD2 few TRBJ2-2 TRBV19 CASSRLAGDTGELFF TGTGCCAGTAGTCGACTAGCGGGAGATACCGGGGAGCTGTTTTTT
TRBD1 . TRBJ1-6 TRBV6-4 CASRTGTGVNSPLHF TGTGCCAGCAGGACCGGGACAGGGGTTAATTCACCCCTCCACTTT
. . TRBJ1-1 TRBV6-2/TRBV6-3 CASSYSMNTEAFF TGTGCCAGCAGTTACAGCATGAACACTGAAGCTTTCTTT